The present T cell receptor (beta chain) was sequenced within a study of low-dose radiotherapy and immunotherapy resistance in tumors. Study information: Intravenous administration to patients comprised nivolumab at 240 mg every two weeks and ipilimumab at 1 mg/kg every six weeks.

There are many counts of this clonotype. Time point reported: before trial treatment. V dropped 5 bases and J dropped 2; count of bases not matched to a gene: 6. There are 16 residues in the CDR3. In germline, CDR1 is MNHEY, CDR2 SVGEGT. Covering alpha and beta chains, TRAV- and TRBV-specific primers were used for the first-strand cDNA. For amplifying TCRs, the PCR ran for roughly 20 cycles with Phusion, which was used together with a constant-region primer and the adapter on the V primers. TCRdb re-analysed the reads in MiXCR, keeping a single row per CDR3 protein. The repertoire includes fewer than 95,000 distinct CDR3 sequences, more than 8% of them detected once, and more than 0.85% sits in the top ten.

This clonotype was obtained from a male donor with prostate cancer. The V and J genes are TRBV6-2 or TRBV6-3 and TRBJ2-2; 9 bases agree with TRBD1. The specimen comprised PBMCs, sampled before treatment. In nucleotides, the CDR3 is TGTGCCAGCAGTGAACGGACAGGGGTCAACACCGGGGAGCTGTTTTTT. The encoded protein is CASSERTGVNTGELFF.